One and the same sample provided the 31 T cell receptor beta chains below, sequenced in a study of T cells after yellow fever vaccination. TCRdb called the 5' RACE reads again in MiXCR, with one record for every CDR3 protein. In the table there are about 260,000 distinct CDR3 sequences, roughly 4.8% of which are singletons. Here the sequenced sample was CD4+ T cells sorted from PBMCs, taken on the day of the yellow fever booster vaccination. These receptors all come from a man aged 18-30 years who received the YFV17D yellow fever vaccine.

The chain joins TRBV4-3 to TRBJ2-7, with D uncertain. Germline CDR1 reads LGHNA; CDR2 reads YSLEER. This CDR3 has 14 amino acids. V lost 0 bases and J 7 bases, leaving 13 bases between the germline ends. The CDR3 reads CASSQEGRSEEQYF. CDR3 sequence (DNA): TGCGCCAGCAGCCAAGAAGGCAGGTCGGAAGAGCAGTACTTC.

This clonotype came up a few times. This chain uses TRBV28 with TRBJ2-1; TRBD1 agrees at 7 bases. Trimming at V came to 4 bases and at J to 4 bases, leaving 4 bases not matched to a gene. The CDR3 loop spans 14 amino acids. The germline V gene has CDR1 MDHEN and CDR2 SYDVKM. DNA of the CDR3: TGTGCCAGCAGTTCGGGACAGAATTACAATGAGCAGTTCTTC. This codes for CASSSGQNYNEQFF. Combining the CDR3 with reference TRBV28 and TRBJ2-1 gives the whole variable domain DVKVTQSSRYLVKRTGEKVFLECVQDMDHENMFWYRQDPGLGLRLIYFSYDVKMKEKGDIPEGYSVSREKKERFSLILESASTNQTSMYLCASSSGQNYNEQFFGPGTRLTVL.

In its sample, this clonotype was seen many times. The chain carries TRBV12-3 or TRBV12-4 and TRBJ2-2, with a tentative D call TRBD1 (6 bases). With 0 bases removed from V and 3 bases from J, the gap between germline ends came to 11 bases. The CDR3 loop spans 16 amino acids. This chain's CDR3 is CASSLAQGSYTGELFF. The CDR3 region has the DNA TGTGCCAGCAGTTTAGCCCAGGGGTCGTACACCGGGGAGCTGTTTTTT.

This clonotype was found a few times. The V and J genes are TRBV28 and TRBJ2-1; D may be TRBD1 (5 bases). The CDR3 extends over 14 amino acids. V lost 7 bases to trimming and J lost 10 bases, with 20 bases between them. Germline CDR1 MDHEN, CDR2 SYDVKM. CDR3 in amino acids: CASISRAREREQFF. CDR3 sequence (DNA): TGTGCCAGCATCTCGCGAGCCAGGGAACGCGAGCAGTTCTTC.

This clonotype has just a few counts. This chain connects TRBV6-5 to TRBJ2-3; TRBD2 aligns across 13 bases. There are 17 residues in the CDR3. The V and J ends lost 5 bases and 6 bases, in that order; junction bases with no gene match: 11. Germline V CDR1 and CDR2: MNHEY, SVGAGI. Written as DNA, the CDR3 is TGTGCCAGCAGTGCGACCGGACTAGCGGGGGTTTGGGATACGCAGTATTTT. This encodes CASSATGLAGVWDTQYF.

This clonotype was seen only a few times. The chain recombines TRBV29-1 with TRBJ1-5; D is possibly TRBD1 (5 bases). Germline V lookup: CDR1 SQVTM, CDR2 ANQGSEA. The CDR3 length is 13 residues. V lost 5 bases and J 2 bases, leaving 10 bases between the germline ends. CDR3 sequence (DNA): TGCAGCGTTAGTTGGGACGGCAATCAGCCCCAGCATTTT. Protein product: CSVSWDGNQPQHF.

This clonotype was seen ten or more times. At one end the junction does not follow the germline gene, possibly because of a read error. The CDR3 DNA sequence: TGTGCCAGCAGTTTAAACCACATAGCGGGCCCTGTGGTCTTC. Amino acid sequence: CASSLNHIAGPVVF. The chain couples TRBV6-2 or TRBV6-3 to TRBJ2-1, with TRBD2 matching 7 bases. The germline CDR1 and CDR2 sequences are MNHEY and SVGEGT. The CDR3 sequence is 14 residues long.

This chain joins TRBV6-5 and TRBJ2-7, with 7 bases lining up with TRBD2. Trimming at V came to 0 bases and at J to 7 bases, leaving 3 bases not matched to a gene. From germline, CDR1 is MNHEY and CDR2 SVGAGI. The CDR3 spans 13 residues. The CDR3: CASSYSRGSEQYV. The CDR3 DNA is TGTGCCAGCAGTTACTCGCGGGGGTCGGAGCAGTACGTC.

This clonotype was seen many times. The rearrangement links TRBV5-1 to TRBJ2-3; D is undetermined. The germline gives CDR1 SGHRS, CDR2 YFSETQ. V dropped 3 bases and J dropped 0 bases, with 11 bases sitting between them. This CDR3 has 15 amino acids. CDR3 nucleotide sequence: TGCGCCAGCAGCTCCACCTTCGGGAGCACAGATACGCAGTATTTT. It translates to CASSSTFGSTDTQYF.

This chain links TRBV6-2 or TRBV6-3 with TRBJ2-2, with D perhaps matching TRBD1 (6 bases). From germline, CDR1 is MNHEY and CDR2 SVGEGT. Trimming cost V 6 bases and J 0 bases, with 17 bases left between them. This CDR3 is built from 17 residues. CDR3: CASSMDRSTANTGELFF. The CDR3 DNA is TGTGCCAGCAGCATGGACAGAAGCACAGCGAACACCGGGGAGCTGTTTTTT.

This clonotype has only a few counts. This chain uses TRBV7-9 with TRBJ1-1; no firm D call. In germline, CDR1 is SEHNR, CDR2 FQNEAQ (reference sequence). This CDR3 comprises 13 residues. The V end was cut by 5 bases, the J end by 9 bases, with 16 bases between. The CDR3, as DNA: TGTGCCAGCAGCCCTGGGATTTCAGAGAAAGCTTTCTTT. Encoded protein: CASSPGISEKAFF.

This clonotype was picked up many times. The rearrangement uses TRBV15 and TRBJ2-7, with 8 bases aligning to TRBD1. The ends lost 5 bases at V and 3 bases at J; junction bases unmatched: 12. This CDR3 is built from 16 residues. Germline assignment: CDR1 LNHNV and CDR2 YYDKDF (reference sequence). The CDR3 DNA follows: TGTGCCACCAGCGCCCCGGGACAGGTAACGTTCTACGAGCAGTACGTC. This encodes CATSAPGQVTFYEQYV.

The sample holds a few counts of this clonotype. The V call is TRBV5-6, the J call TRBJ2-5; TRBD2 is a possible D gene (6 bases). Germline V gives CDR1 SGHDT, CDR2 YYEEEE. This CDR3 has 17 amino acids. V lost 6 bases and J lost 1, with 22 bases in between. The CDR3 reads CASTPGLKFTRQETQYF. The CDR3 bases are TGTGCCAGCACCCCGGGACTCAAGTTCACCCGCCAAGAGACCCAGTACTTC.

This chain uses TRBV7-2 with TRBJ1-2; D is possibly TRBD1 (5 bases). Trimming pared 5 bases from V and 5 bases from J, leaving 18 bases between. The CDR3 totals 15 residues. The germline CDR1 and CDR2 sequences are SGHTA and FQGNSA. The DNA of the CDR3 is TGTGCCAGCAGCCGGCGGGGGGGGGACCATTATGGCTACACCTTC. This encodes CASSRRGGDHYGYTF.

CDR3 loop: CASSFGAGETEAFF. In DNA form, the CDR3 reads TGTGCCAGCAGTTTCGGGGCGGGAGAAACTGAAGCTTTCTTT. The V gene is TRBV12-3 or TRBV12-4, the J gene TRBJ1-1; D may be TRBD1 (5 bases). Trimming shortened V by 3 bases and J by 5 bases, and 13 bases separated the two germline ends. CDR3 length: 14 residues.

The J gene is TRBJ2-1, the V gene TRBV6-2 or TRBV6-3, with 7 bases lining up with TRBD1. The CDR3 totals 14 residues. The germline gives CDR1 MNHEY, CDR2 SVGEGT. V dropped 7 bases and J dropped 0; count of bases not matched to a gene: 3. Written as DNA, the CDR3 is TGTGCCAGCAAGGGGGCCAGCTCCTACAATGAGCAGTTCTTC. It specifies CASKGASSYNEQFF.

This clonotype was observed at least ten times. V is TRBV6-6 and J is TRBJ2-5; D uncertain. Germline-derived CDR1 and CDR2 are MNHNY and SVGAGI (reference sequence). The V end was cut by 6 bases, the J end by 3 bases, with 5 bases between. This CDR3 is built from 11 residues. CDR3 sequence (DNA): TGTGCCAGCAGAACCGAAGAGACCCAGTACTTC. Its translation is CASRTEETQYF.

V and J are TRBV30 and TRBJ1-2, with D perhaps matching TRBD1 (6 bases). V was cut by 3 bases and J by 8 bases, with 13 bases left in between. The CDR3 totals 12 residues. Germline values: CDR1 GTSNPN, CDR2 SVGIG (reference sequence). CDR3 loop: CAWRAQGRGYTF. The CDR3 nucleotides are TGTGCCTGGAGAGCACAGGGCAGGGGCTACACCTTC.

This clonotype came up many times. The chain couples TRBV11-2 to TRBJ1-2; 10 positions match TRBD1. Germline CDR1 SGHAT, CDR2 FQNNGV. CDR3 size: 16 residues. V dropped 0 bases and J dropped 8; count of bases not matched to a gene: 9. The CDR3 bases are TGTGCCAGCAGCTTAGATCTATTGACAGGGGGCAAAGGCTACACCTTC. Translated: CASSLDLLTGGKGYTF.

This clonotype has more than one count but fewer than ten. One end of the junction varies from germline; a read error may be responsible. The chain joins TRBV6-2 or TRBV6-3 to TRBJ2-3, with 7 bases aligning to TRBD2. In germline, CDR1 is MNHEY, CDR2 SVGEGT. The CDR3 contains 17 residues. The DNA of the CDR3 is TGTGCCAGCAGCTACTCACCTATAGCGGGTCGCACAGATACGCAGTATTTT. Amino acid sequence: CASSYSPIAGRTDTQYF.

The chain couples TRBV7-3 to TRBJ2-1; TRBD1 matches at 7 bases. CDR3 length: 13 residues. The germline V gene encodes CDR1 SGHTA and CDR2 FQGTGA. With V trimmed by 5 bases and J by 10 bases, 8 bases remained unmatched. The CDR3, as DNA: TGTGCCAGCAGCACGGGACAGCCTGGGGAGCAGTTCTTC. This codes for CASSTGQPGEQFF.

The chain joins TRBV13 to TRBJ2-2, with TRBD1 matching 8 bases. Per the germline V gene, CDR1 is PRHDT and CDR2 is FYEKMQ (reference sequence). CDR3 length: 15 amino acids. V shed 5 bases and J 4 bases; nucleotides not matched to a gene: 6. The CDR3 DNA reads TGTGCCAGCAGCACCGGACAGGGTTTCACCGGGGAGCTGTTTTTT. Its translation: CASSTGQGFTGELFF.

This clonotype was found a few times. In DNA form, the CDR3 reads TGTGCCAGCAGCGTAAATCCTAGCACAGATACGCAGTATTTT. Its protein product is CASSVNPSTDTQYF. The chain joins TRBV9 to TRBJ2-3, with D unclear. This CDR3 is built from 14 residues. Germline lookup yields CDR1 SGDLS and CDR2 YYNGEE. Trimming left V 1 base short and J 0 bases short, with 6 bases between.

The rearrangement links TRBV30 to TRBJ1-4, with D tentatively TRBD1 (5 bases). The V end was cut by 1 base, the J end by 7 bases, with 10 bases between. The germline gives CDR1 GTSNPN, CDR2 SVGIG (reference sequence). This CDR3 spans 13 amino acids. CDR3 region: CAWSGSGAEKLFF. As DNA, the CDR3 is TGTGCCTGGAGTGGGAGCGGGGCTGAAAAACTGTTTTTT.

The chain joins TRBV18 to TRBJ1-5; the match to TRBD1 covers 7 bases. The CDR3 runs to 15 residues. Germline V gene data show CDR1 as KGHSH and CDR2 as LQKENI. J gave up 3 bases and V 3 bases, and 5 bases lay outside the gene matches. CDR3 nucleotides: TGTGCCAGCTCACCGGTGACAGGGATCAATCAGCCCCAGCATTTT. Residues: CASSPVTGINQPQHF.

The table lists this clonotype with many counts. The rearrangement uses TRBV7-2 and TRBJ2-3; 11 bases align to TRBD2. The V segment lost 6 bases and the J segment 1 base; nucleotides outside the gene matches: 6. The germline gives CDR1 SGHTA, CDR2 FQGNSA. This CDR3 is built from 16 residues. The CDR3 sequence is CASRDPGLAGTDTQYF. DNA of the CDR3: TGTGCCAGCAGGGATCCGGGACTAGCGGGCACAGATACGCAGTATTTT.

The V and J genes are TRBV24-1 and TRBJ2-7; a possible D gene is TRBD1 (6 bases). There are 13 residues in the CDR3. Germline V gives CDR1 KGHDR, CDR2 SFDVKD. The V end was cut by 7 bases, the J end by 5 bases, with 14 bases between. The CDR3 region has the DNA TGTGCCACCAGCAAAACAGGGTCGCACGAGCAGTACTTC. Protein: CATSKTGSHEQYF.

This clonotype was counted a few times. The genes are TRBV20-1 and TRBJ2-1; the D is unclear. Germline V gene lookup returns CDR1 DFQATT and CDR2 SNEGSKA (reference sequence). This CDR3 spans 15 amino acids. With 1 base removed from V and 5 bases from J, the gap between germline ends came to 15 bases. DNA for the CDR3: TGCAGTGCTAGAGGAAGCCCAGGTGCAAACAATGAGCAGTTCTTC. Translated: CSARGSPGANNEQFF.

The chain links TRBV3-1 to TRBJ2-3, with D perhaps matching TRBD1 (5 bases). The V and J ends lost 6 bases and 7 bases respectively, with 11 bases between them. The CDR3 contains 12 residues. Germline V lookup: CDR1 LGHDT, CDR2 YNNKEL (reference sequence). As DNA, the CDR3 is TGTGCCAGCAGTCCCGACAGAAATACGCAGTATTTT. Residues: CASSPDRNTQYF.

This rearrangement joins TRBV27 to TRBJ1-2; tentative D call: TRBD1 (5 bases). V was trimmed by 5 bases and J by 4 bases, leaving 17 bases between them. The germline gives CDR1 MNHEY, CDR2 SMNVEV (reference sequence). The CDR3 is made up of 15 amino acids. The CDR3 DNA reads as TGTGCCAGCAGTCTGCTAGGTAGGGGACTCTATGGCTACACCTTC. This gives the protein CASSLLGRGLYGYTF.

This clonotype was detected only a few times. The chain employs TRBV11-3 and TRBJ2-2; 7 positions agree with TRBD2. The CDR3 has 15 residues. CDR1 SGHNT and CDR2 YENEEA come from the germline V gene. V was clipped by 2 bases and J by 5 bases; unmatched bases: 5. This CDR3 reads CASSLTKGGTGELFF. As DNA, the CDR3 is TGTGCCAGCAGCTTAACAAAGGGAGGGACCGGGGAGCTGTTTTTT.